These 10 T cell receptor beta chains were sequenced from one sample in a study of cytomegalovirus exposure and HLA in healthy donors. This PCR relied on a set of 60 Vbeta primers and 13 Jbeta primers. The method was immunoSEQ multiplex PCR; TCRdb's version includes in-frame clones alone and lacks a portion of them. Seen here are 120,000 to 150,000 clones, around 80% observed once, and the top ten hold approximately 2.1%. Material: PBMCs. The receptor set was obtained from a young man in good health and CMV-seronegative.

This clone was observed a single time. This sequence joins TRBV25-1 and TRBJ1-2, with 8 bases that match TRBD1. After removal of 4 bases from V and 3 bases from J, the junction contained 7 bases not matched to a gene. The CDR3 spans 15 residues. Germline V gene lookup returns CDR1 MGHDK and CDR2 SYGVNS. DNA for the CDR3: TGTGCCAGCAGTGGTTCTGGACAGGGCGACTATGGCTACACCTTC. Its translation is CASSGSGQGDYGYTF.

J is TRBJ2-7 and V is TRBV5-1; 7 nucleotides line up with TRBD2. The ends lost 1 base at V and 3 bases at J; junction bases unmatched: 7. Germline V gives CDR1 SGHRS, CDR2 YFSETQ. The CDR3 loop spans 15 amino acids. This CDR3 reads CASSLQPTSHYEQYF. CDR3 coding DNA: TGCGCCAGCAGCTTGCAGCCGACTAGCCACTACGAGCAGTACTTC.

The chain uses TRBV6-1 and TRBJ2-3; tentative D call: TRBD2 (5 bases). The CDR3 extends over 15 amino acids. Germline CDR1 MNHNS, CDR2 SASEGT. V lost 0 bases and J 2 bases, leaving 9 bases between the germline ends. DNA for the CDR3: TGTGCCAGCAGTGAAGCGGCGGGTCTCACAGATACGCAGTATTTT. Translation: CASSEAAGLTDTQYF.

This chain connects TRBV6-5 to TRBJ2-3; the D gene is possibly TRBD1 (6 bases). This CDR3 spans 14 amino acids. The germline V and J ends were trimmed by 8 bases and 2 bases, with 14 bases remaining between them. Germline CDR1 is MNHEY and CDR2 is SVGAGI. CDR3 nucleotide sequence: TGTGCCAGCGGGGATCAGGGGTCCACAGATACGCAGTATTTT. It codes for CASGDQGSTDTQYF.

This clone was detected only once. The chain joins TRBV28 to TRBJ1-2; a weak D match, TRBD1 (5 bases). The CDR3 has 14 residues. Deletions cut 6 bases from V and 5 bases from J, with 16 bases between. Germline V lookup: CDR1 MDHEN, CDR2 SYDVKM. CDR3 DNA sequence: TGTGCCAGCAGGGGGCAAGGCTCTGGGTATGGCTACACCTTC. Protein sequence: CASRGQGSGYGYTF.

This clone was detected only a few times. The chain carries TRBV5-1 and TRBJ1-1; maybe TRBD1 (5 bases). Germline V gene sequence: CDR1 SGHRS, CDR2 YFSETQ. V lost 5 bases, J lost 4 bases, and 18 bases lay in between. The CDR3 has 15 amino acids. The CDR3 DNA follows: TGCGCCAGCAGGCTAAACGGACAATCCGGCACTGAAGCTTTCTTT. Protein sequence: CASRLNGQSGTEAFF.

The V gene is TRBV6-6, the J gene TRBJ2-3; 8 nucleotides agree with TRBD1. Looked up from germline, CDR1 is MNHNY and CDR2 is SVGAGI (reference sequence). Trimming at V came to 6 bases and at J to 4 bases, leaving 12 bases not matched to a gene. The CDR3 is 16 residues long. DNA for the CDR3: TGTGCCAGCAGGAGCCCGGGACAGGTGTCCGCAGATACGCAGTATTTT. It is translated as CASRSPGQVSADTQYF.

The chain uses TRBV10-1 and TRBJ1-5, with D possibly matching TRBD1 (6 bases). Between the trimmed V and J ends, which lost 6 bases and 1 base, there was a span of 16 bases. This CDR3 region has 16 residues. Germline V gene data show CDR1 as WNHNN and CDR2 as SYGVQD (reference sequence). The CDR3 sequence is CASSKQGSISNQPQHF. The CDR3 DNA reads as TGCGCCAGCAGCAAACAGGGTAGTATCAGCAATCAGCCCCAGCATTTT.

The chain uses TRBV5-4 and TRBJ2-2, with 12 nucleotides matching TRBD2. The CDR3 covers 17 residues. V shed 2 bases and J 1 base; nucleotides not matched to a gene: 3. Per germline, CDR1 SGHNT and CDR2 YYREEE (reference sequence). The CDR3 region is CASSFRLAGVNTGELFF. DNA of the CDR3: TGTGCCAGCAGCTTTAGACTAGCGGGAGTGAACACCGGGGAGCTGTTTTTT.

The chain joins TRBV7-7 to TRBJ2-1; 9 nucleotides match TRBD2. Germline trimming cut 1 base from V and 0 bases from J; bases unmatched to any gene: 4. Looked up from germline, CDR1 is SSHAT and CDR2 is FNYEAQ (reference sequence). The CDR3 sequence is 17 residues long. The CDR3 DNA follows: TGTGCCAGCAGCTTAGAAGAGACTAGCGGCTCCTACAATGAGCAGTTCTTC. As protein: CASSLEETSGSYNEQFF.